Below, 15 T cell receptor beta chains from the same sample are listed, as sequenced in a study of regulatory T cells in long-lasting Graves disease. Noted time point: newly diagnosed GD, antithyroid drugs for less than 3 months. RNA isolated from PBMCs was used to make the TCR library. Libraries of TCR beta came from iRepertoire HTBI primers plus Arm-PCR of CDR3 regions. Via MiXCR, TCRdb re-called the multiplex PCR reads, giving one row per CDR3 protein. The data contain approximately 360,000 distinct CDR3 sequences, about 12% of them singletons. The same data also went into a second study, on T cells in Graves' hyperthyroidism and ophthalmopathy.

The sequencing here drew on peripheral blood mononuclear cells (PBMCs), taken at new diagnosis, from a patient treated with antithyroid drugs. All receptors derive from a woman younger than 30 with Graves disease.

This clonotype was observed many times. The V gene is TRBV25-1, the J gene TRBJ1-2; TRBD1 might be the D (5 bases). V lost 1 base and J lost 1, with 13 bases in between. The V gene's germline CDR1 is MGHDK and CDR2 SYGVNS. There are 16 residues in the CDR3. The CDR3 coding sequence is TGTGCCAGCAGTGAATGGGAGGGAAGGGGTAACTATGGCTACACCTTC. This translates into CASSEWEGRGNYGYTF.

The rearrangement uses TRBV29-1 and TRBJ2-2; D possibly corresponds to TRBD2 (6 bases). Trimming pared 4 bases from V and 4 bases from J, leaving 19 bases between. The CDR3 spans 16 residues. The V gene's germline CDR1 is SQVTM and CDR2 ANQGSEA. The CDR3 region is CSVGRVGGASTGELFF. CDR3 coding DNA: TGCAGCGTTGGACGCGTCGGAGGGGCGAGCACCGGGGAGCTGTTTTTT.

This clonotype was found a few times. The chain recombines TRBV28 with TRBJ1-1; D gene uncertain. In germline, CDR1 is MDHEN, CDR2 SYDVKM. The CDR3 consists of 14 residues. V gave up 6 bases and J gave up 1 base, with 12 bases separating them. For the CDR3, the DNA is TGTGCCAGCAGCCACAAACCGGGGAACACTGAAGCTTTCTTT. Translating it yields CASSHKPGNTEAFF.

Ten or more counts support this clonotype. The chain links TRBV27 to TRBJ2-2; D gene uncertain. The CDR3 runs 15 residues. V lost 7 bases and J 4 bases, leaving 16 bases between the germline ends. CDR1 and CDR2 (germline): MNHEY, SMNVEV (reference sequence). CDR3 sequence (DNA): TGTGCCAGCAACCCGCGGATCCCCAGCACCGGGGAGCTGTTTTTT. This sequence encodes CASNPRIPSTGELFF.

This clonotype was seen many times. The rearrangement links TRBV30 to TRBJ2-5, with TRBD2 matching over 8 bases. The CDR3 spans 15 residues. Germline lookup yields CDR1 GTSNPN and CDR2 SVGIG (reference sequence). V shed 1 base, J shed 5 bases, and the junction held 9 bases outside the gene matches. The CDR3 protein is CAWSDVAGYRETQYF. The CDR3 DNA follows: TGTGCCTGGAGTGACGTAGCGGGATATCGGGAGACCCAGTACTTC.

The chain recombines TRBV24-1 with TRBJ2-2; D unresolved. The ends were cut back, 1 base at V and 1 base at J, with 6 bases in the middle. The CDR3 is 15 amino acids. The germline V gene encodes CDR1 KGHDR and CDR2 SFDVKD. CDR3: CATSDLVQNTGELFF. The CDR3 nucleotides are TGTGCCACCAGTGATTTAGTACAGAACACCGGGGAGCTGTTTTTT.

This clonotype has a count of ten or more. The chain couples TRBV5-1 to TRBJ2-7; TRBD1 is a possible D gene (5 bases). The CDR3 sequence is 12 residues long. V lost 0 bases to trimming and J lost 5 bases, with 6 bases between them. Germline assignment: CDR1 SGHRS and CDR2 YFSETQ. CDR3 nucleotide sequence: TGCGCCAGCAGCTTGGCAGGGCACGAGCAGTACTTC. Its protein is CASSLAGHEQYF.

This clonotype was observed at least ten times. This chain joins TRBV6-2 or TRBV6-3 and TRBJ2-5; D is ambiguous. CDR3 length: 17 residues. With 5 bases removed from V and 5 bases from J, the gap between germline ends came to 24 bases. Germline V gene sequence: CDR1 MNHEY, CDR2 SVGEGT. CDR3 bases: TGTGCCAGCAGTCTGAATCCCATCCCGGCACCTGCGGAGACCCAGTACTTC. Its protein is CASSLNPIPAPAETQYF.

Concerning this clonotype: At one end, the junction sequence differs from germline, possibly due to a read error. This chain links TRBV10-3 with TRBJ2-1; no reliable D call. The J call may be wrong; the DNA end is better matched by TRBJ2-7. From germline, CDR1 is ENHRY and CDR2 SYGVKD. This CDR3 comprises 15 residues. Here the CDR3 reads CASSEVWQRPYEQYF. CDR3 DNA sequence: TGTGCCAGCAGTGAAGTGTGGCAGAGACCATACGAGCAGTACTTC.

CDR3 amino acids: CASSIPTGAHSYEQYF. The CDR3 DNA reads TGTGCCAGTAGTATACCTACGGGAGCCCACTCCTACGAGCAGTACTTC. The rearrangement links TRBV19 to TRBJ2-7; the D gene is possibly TRBD2 (6 bases). Germline loops: CDR1 LNHDA, CDR2 SQIVND (reference sequence). The CDR3 runs 16 residues. Trimming shortened V by 2 bases and J by 0 bases, and 14 bases separated the two germline ends.

This clonotype was seen many times. J is TRBJ1-5 and V is TRBV2; 9 bases are a match to TRBD1. The CDR3 covers 15 residues. Germline V CDR1 and CDR2: SNHLY, FYNNEI. V lost 6 bases and J lost 3; bases outside the gene matches: 6. CDR3 sequence reads: CASRITGGNNQPQHF. CDR3 nucleotides: TGTGCCAGCAGGATTACAGGGGGCAACAATCAGCCCCAGCATTTT.

This clonotype has at least ten counts. The V gene is TRBV12-3 or TRBV12-4, the J gene TRBJ1-4, with D perhaps matching TRBD1 (6 bases). V was shortened by 4 bases and J by 10 bases, with 13 bases between the two germline ends. The CDR3 spans 13 residues. The CDR3 nucleotides read TGTGCCAGCAGTTCGACAGGAGGGTCAAAACTGTTTTTT. Its translation: CASSSTGGSKLFF.

The table lists this clonotype with many counts. V usage is TRBV15 and J usage is TRBJ2-5; possibly TRBD1 for D (5 bases). CDR3 length: 15 residues. The germline V and J ends were trimmed by 4 bases and 2 bases, with 14 bases remaining between them. The V gene's germline CDR1 is LNHNV and CDR2 YYDKDF (reference sequence). The CDR3 sequence: CATSNYHRIQETQYF. The CDR3 DNA is TGTGCCACCAGCAATTACCACAGGATTCAAGAGACCCAGTACTTC.

This clonotype was seen at least ten times. The chain employs TRBV6-1 and TRBJ1-2; D remains unclear. V shed 5 bases and J shed 8 bases, with 15 bases lying between them. Germline CDR1 and CDR2: MNHNS and SASEGT. This CDR3 spans 13 amino acids. This chain's CDR3 is CASSPPDLRGYTF. The DNA of the CDR3 is TGTGCCAGCAGTCCGCCGGACTTGCGGGGCTACACCTTC.

This CDR3 reads CASSRDRVFNEQFF. CDR3 sequence (DNA): TGTGCCAGCTCAAGGGACAGGGTCTTCAATGAGCAGTTCTTC. J is TRBJ2-1 and V is TRBV18; TRBD1 matches at 9 bases. CDR1 and CDR2 from the germline V gene are KGHSH and LQKENI. The CDR3 totals 14 residues. V gave up 5 bases and J gave up 6 bases; unmatched junction bases: 5.